This TCR beta chain was recorded in a study of vaccination and CD4 T cells after COVID-19 (dated by TCRdb to 2022 to 2024). For the study in its entirety: Convalescent patients had a positive SARS-CoV-2 result on nasal swab PCR, and of these patients, 8 or 9 had mild disease and one had severe disease. The convalescent cohort comprised six males and four females, including two Hispanic individuals, seven Caucasians, two Asians and one multiracial person. Each participant got two doses of either the Pfizer-BioNTech BNT162b2 vaccine (n=8) or the Moderna mRNA-1273 vaccine (n=2). Post-COVID blood samples from convalescent patients were collected a median of roughly 100 days after diagnosis, with a range of roughly 35 to 161 days. Post-vaccine blood samples were obtained a median of around 67 days after the second vaccine dose, with a range of roughly 13 to 250 days. In roughly nine COVID-19 convalescent patients and 4 infection-naive healthy vaccine recipients, the spike-specific CD4+ TCR repertoire before mRNA vaccination was compared with the repertoire after mRNA vaccination. Study-wide findings and limitations: Among the post-vaccine SARS-CoV-2-reactive clones in convalescent patients, a median about 87% showed up only after vaccination, which suggests vaccine-specific priming. Nearly all vaccine-specific clones in convalescent patients (304 of 307) were mono-reactive for SARS-CoV-2 spike rather than cross-reactive with common cold coronaviruses. Only a relatively small number of convalescent patients were included in the study, and early timepoints following natural infection were not analyzed. The median number of SARS-CoV-2-reactive clonotypes rose from approximately 20 after infection to around 40 after vaccination, but the change was not significant.

Receptor amplification or capture employed PCR. Sequencing instrument: Illumina iSeq 100. The authors' analysis ran thus. Non-productive sequences were removed, and CDR3s that did not start with C, did not end with F or W, or were shorter than 7 amino acids were discarded. Similarity between CDR3 sequences was evaluated in R version 3.6.1 using Levenshtein distances (stringdist) and unrooted phylogenetic trees (ape). The raw public data were reprocessed by TCRdb itself: fastp quality trimming at Q25, MiXCR clonotype calling, in-frame beta chains only. Entries are consolidated by CDR3 protein sequence, retaining the most common genes and DNA. What appears here as the V and J calls and clone size reflects TCRdb's work, not the paper's. Across this sample there are about 24,000 distinct CDR3 sequences, with 50% to 65% seen only once. The ten largest clonotypes hold 1.1% of the sample. Positive SARS-CoV-2 PCR tests in the convalescent patients dated from March to December 2020, before Alpha, Beta and Delta variants emerged in the United States. Ficoll-Paque Plus gradient centrifugation was used to isolate PBMCs from whole blood, and the isolated PBMCs were then either used fresh or cryopreserved at -140C.

Notes on this clonotype: Its binding antigen is unknown. Per-base qualities were not stored, and no clone one base away is much larger.

Sequenced material: CD4+ T cells from blood, taken before SARS-CoV-2 vaccination. The source is a human donor who had recovered from COVID-19.

The DNA is TGTGCCAGCAGATCTAGGAGCGGTACCACCTACGAGCAGTACTTC. Its translation is CASRSRSGTTYEQYF. The sequence joins TRBV7-2 to TRBJ2-7; perhaps TRBD2 is the D gene, with 5 bases matching. A distance of 17 bases separates the germline ends of V and J, which lose 6 bases and 2 bases respectively. For CDR1 and CDR2, the germline V gene lists SGHTA and FQGNSA. The CDR3 starts with the cysteine, ends with the phenylalanine, and has 15 residues. This entry keeps only the CDR3 DNA: 45 bases, framed from base 1.